This T cell receptor (beta chain) was observed in a study of blood T cell repertoires in COVID-19. Worth noting for this clone: Other DNA sequences in the sample encode the same CDR3.

The data were produced by immunoSEQ multiplex PCR, yet TCRdb's version contains in-frame clones alone and is incomplete. The sample lists about 210,000 clones, approximately 78% seen once, with about 9.3% in the top ten. CDR1 and CDR2 from the germline V gene are SGHTA and FQGTGA. Deletions cut 0 bases from V and 4 bases from J, with 6 bases between. The CDR3 spans 13 residues. The TCR sequence derives from a man aged 40-50 years who had recovered from COVID-19. The sample taken for sequencing was PBMCs or T cells enriched from blood (not recorded which). The V gene is TRBV7-3, the J gene TRBJ2-5, with no clear D. The CDR3 DNA reads as TGTGCCAGCAGCTTAACACCAGGAGAGACCCAGTACTTC. Its translation: CASSLTPGETQYF.